This T cell receptor beta chain was retrieved from a study of T cell responses to AZD1222 COVID-19 vaccine. Broader study findings: Recipients of AZD1222 seropositive at baseline numbered only five or six.

CDR1 KGHSH and CDR2 LQKENI come from the germline V gene. V was trimmed by 5 bases and J by 2 bases, leaving 16 bases between them. The length of the CDR3 is 16 residues. Regarding this clone: Its antigen is not identified.

Using immunoSEQ multiplex PCR, the repertoire was profiled, and TCRdb retains in-frame clones only, with some absent. Here the sample spans fewer than 130,000 clones, about 94% being singletons. The sequence was obtained from an adult who received the AZD1222 COVID-19 vaccine. This sample comprised peripheral blood, obtained 28 days after the second AZD1222 dose. The V gene is TRBV18, the J gene TRBJ1-5; possibly TRBD1 for D (5 bases). Written as DNA, the CDR3 is TGTGCCAGCTCATCTACCACGTTGGGGGGCAATCAGCCCCAGCATTTT. Amino acids: CASSSTTLGGNQPQHF.